The 14 T cell receptor beta chains given below trace back to one sample, sequenced in a study of blood T cell repertoires in COVID-19. Clones were sequenced by immunoSEQ multiplex PCR, and TCRdb holds only the in-frame ones, with some missing. The top ten hold about 9.1% of the sample, which has some 90,000 clones, 70% to 90% seen once. The sample consisted of peripheral blood. These receptors were collected from a man aged 45 to 65 with acute or convalescent COVID-19.

The V gene is TRBV6-5, the J gene TRBJ2-7; 7 bases are a match to TRBD1. This CDR3 comprises 15 residues. V shed 2 bases, J shed 5 bases, and the junction held 9 bases outside the gene matches. CDR1 MNHEY and CDR2 SVGAGI come from the germline V gene. The CDR3 region is CASSYLGGYPNEQYV. CDR3 nucleotide sequence: TGTGCCAGCAGTTACCTAGGGGGCTACCCCAACGAGCAGTACGTC.

The J gene is TRBJ1-5, the V gene TRBV3-1 (or the pseudogene TRBV3-2), with TRBD1 matching 7 bases. CDR1 LGHDT and CDR2 YNNKEL come from the germline V gene (reference sequence). The V segment lost 4 bases and the J segment 1 base; nucleotides outside the gene matches: 4. This CDR3 region has 15 residues. CDR3 sequence (DNA): TGTGCCAGCAGCCGGAAGACAGGGAGCAATCAGCCCCAGCATTTT. As protein: CASSRKTGSNQPQHF.

In regard to this clone: This may arise from a read error, as a much more abundant clone is one base away. The same CDR3 is also encoded by other DNA sequences in this sample. V is TRBV18 and J is TRBJ1-2; 9 positions agree with TRBD1. The CDR3 totals 15 residues. The trim removed 0 bases at V and 4 bases at J, leaving 3 bases unmatched. Germline loops: CDR1 KGHSH, CDR2 LQKENI. CDR3 loop: CASSPPTDRGYGYTF. CDR3 bases: TGTGCCAGCTCACCACCAACGGACAGGGGCTATGGCTACACCTTC.

The chain is built from TRBV6-5 and TRBJ2-7; the match to TRBD1 covers 7 bases. The CDR3 is 12 amino acids. Per germline, CDR1 MNHEY and CDR2 SVGAGI. With 6 bases clipped from V and 7 bases from J, the junction kept 6 bases outside the gene matches. The CDR3 DNA reads TGTGCCAGCAGGGAGACAGGGCGTGAGCAGTACGTC. This gives the protein CASRETGREQYV.

The V and J genes are TRBV6-5 and TRBJ1-4; no firm D call. The germline V gene encodes CDR1 MNHEY and CDR2 SVGAGI. The CDR3 spans 13 residues. Trimming stripped 10 bases from V and 2 bases from J, with 11 bases between. CDR3 sequence (DNA): TGTGCCATAGAGGGTACGACTAATGAAAAACTGTTTTTT. It is translated as CAIEGTTNEKLFF.

In nucleotides, the CDR3 is TGTGCCAGCAGCTTCAACAGGGGTGGACAGCCCCAGCATTTT. This sequence encodes CASSFNRGGQPQHF. The chain has TRBV7-9 and TRBJ1-5, with 7 bases that match TRBD1. CDR1 is SEHNR, CDR2 FQNEAQ, per germline (reference sequence). V lost 3 bases, J lost 7 bases, and 6 bases stayed unmatched. The CDR3 consists of 14 residues.

This chain uses TRBV6-6 with TRBJ1-5, with 10 bases matching TRBD1. CDR1 and CDR2 from the germline V gene are MNHNY and SVGAGI (reference sequence). The CDR3 spans 15 residues. V was clipped by 6 bases and J by 0 bases; unmatched bases: 2. CDR3 in amino acids: CASRDRGYSNQPQHF. CDR3 DNA sequence: TGTGCCAGCAGGGACAGGGGGTATAGCAATCAGCCCCAGCATTTT.

The chain recombines TRBV19 with TRBJ1-6; D uncertain. Trimming removed 7 bases from V and 0 bases from J, with 10 bases in between. The length of the CDR3 is 15 residues. CDR1 and CDR2 from the germline V gene are LNHDA and SQIVND (reference sequence). Written as DNA, the CDR3 is TGTGCCAGTAAAGCGGAGAGCTCCTATAATTCACCCCTCCACTTT. Protein sequence: CASKAESSYNSPLHF.

V gene TRBV30 combines with J gene TRBJ2-7, with D possibly TRBD1 on 5 matching bases. There are 12 residues in the CDR3. Germline-derived CDR1 and CDR2 are GTSNPN and SVGIG (reference sequence). V was cut by 4 bases and J by 0 bases, with 7 bases left in between. DNA of the CDR3: TGTGCCTGGAACAGGTACTCCTACGAGCAGTACTTC. As protein: CAWNRYSYEQYF.

This rearrangement joins TRBV7-2 to TRBJ1-5; TRBD1 might be the D (6 bases). CDR3 length: 14 amino acids. The germline V gene has CDR1 SGHTA and CDR2 FQGNSA. With 3 bases removed from V and 8 bases from J, the gap between germline ends came to 14 bases. The CDR3 region is CASSFYRAEEPQHF. CDR3 DNA sequence: TGTGCCAGCAGCTTTTACAGGGCGGAGGAGCCCCAGCATTTT.

The chain recombines TRBV25-1 with TRBJ1-2; a possible D gene is TRBD1 (6 bases). The germline V gene has CDR1 MGHDK and CDR2 SYGVNS. The CDR3 runs to 17 residues. Trimming shortened V by 1 base and J by 2 bases, and 17 bases separated the two germline ends. In nucleotides, the CDR3 is TGTGCCAGCAGTGAATGGTCAGGGGTGATGGAAAACTATGGCTACACCTTC. Encoded protein: CASSEWSGVMENYGYTF.

The chain uses TRBV6-5 and TRBJ2-5; weak D call: TRBD1 (6 bases). Germline CDR1 and CDR2: MNHEY and SVGAGI. Between the trimmed V and J ends, which lost 2 bases and 6 bases, there was a span of 10 bases. The CDR3 sequence is 13 residues long. The DNA of the CDR3 is TGTGCCAGCAGTTACCAGTGGGGGCAGACCCAGTACTTC. It codes for CASSYQWGQTQYF.

The V gene is TRBV5-5, the J gene TRBJ2-7; D gene uncertain. V lost 6 bases and J 2 bases, leaving 15 bases between the germline ends. CDR1 is SGHKS, CDR2 YYEKEE, per germline (reference sequence). This CDR3 is 14 amino acids long. This CDR3 is CASIASWATYEQYF. The CDR3 DNA follows: TGTGCCAGCATTGCCTCGTGGGCAACCTACGAGCAGTACTTC.

This sequence joins TRBV7-8 and TRBJ1-2; D not resolved. The V gene lost 5 bases and the J gene lost 4 bases, with 17 bases spanning the gap. The CDR3 runs 15 residues. CDR1 is SGHVS, CDR2 FQNEAQ, per germline. CDR3 residues: CASSLVDQAPYGYTF. The DNA of the CDR3 is TGTGCCAGCAGCCTAGTTGACCAGGCGCCCTATGGCTACACCTTC.